Below, 32 T cell receptor beta chains from the same sample are listed, as sequenced in a study of blood T cell repertoires in COVID-19. TCRdb keeps only in-frame clones here, not all; method: immunoSEQ multiplex PCR. The profile covers some 140,000 clones, with roughly 91% appearing a single time and around 20% taken by the ten largest. Source material: peripheral blood. These receptors were collected from a man in his fifties with active or convalescent COVID-19.

The chain combines TRBV6-4 with TRBJ1-5, with TRBD1 matching over 8 bases. The CDR3 covers 13 residues. The germline CDR1 and CDR2 sequences are MRHNA and SNTAGT. V lost 9 bases, J lost 2 bases, and 3 bases stayed unmatched. The CDR3 loop is CASTDRGNQPQHF. The CDR3 DNA reads as TGTGCCAGTACGGACAGGGGCAATCAGCCCCAGCATTTT.

The chain combines TRBV5-6 with TRBJ2-3; 8 bases are a match to TRBD2. Germline V gives CDR1 SGHDT, CDR2 YYEEEE. J was trimmed by 1 base and V by 0 bases; bases with no gene match: 7. The CDR3 loop spans 17 amino acids. In DNA, the CDR3 is TGTGCCAGCAGCTTGGGTACAGCGGGAGTGGGCACAGATACGCAGTATTTT. This gives the protein CASSLGTAGVGTDTQYF.

The genes are TRBV19 and TRBJ1-2; D may be TRBD1 (5 bases). V was shortened by 1 base and J by 4 bases, with 7 bases between the two germline ends. CDR3 length: 13 residues. Germline CDR1 LNHDA, CDR2 SQIVND (reference sequence). DNA of the CDR3: TGTGCCAGTAGTATAGGACAGATCTATGGCTACACCTTC. It codes for CASSIGQIYGYTF.

This clone was recorded once. The genes are TRBV28 and TRBJ1-2; 8 bases line up with TRBD1. Trimming at V came to 4 bases and at J to 6 bases, leaving 7 bases not matched to a gene. Germline lookup yields CDR1 MDHEN and CDR2 SYDVKM. This CDR3 is 14 amino acids long. This CDR3 reads CASSSGQAGDGYTF. DNA of the CDR3: TGTGCCAGCAGTTCGGGACAGGCCGGGGATGGCTACACCTTC.

V gene TRBV5-4 combines with J gene TRBJ2-7; 8 positions match TRBD2. The trim removed 0 bases at V and 6 bases at J, leaving 8 bases unmatched. Germline-derived CDR1 and CDR2 are SGHNT and YYREEE (reference sequence). The CDR3 has 15 amino acids. CDR3 in DNA: TGTGCCAGCAGCTTGGTTCGGGGGGGCTCCGGCGAGCAGTACTTC. Translated, it gives CASSLVRGGSGEQYF.

J is TRBJ1-2 and V is TRBV3-1 (or the pseudogene TRBV3-2); 8 bases are shared with TRBD1. Trimming at V came to 4 bases and at J to 3 bases, leaving 4 bases not matched to a gene. Germline lookup yields CDR1 LGHDT and CDR2 YNNKEL (reference sequence). The CDR3 is 14 amino acids. CDR3 loop: CASSPGQGDYGYTF. The CDR3, as DNA: TGTGCCAGCAGCCCTGGACAGGGAGACTATGGCTACACCTTC.

The chain links TRBV5-4 to TRBJ1-4; D remains unclear. The CDR3 has 15 amino acids. The germline CDR1 and CDR2 sequences are SGHNT and YYREEE (reference sequence). V lost 4 bases and J 7 bases, leaving 17 bases between the germline ends. DNA for the CDR3: TGTGCCAGCAGCCCTTCGGGATTCTCGGGTGAAAAACTGTTTTTT. Translating it yields CASSPSGFSGEKLFF.

This sequence joins TRBV6-1 and TRBJ2-5, with 7 positions matching TRBD2. Germline V gene sequence: CDR1 MNHNS, CDR2 SASEGT. The CDR3 has 13 residues. J was trimmed by 7 bases and V by 2 bases; bases with no gene match: 4. This CDR3 reads CASSESERGTQYF. CDR3 nucleotide sequence: TGTGCCAGCAGTGAATCGGAGCGGGGGACCCAGTACTTC.

The chain has TRBV4-1 and TRBJ2-5; D possibly corresponds to TRBD1 (5 bases). CDR3 length: 14 residues. Germline assignment: CDR1 MGHRA and CDR2 YSYEKL. V was pared by 4 bases and J by 5 bases, with 14 bases between. CDR3 amino acids: CASSPKTATETQYF. The CDR3 coding sequence is TGCGCCAGCAGCCCGAAGACAGCTACTGAGACCCAGTACTTC.

J is TRBJ1-4 and V is TRBV6-2 or TRBV6-3, with D uncertain. This CDR3 region has 15 residues. V lost 0 bases and J 6 bases, leaving 11 bases between the germline ends. Germline lookup yields CDR1 MNHEY and CDR2 SVGEGT. CDR3 DNA: TGTGCCAGCAGTTACTCGAGTCAGGATTATGAAAAACTGTTTTTT. As protein: CASSYSSQDYEKLFF.

The V call is TRBV5-8, the J call TRBJ1-6; TRBD1 might be the D (6 bases). V lost 4 bases to trimming and J lost 6 bases, with 8 bases between them. CDR1 and CDR2 (germline): SGHTS, YDEGEE. The CDR3 contains 13 residues. The CDR3 sequence: CASSDRSNSPLHF. The CDR3 region has the DNA TGTGCCAGCAGCGACAGGAGTAATTCACCCCTCCACTTT.

The chain employs TRBV27 and TRBJ1-6; no definite D call. The V and J ends lost 5 bases and 8 bases respectively, with 16 bases between them. This CDR3 spans 15 amino acids. The germline V gene encodes CDR1 MNHEY and CDR2 SMNVEV (reference sequence). DNA of the CDR3: TGTGCCAGCAGTCACCGGTATCGCCCGGATTCACCCCTCCACTTT. As protein: CASSHRYRPDSPLHF.

The gene calls are TRBV3-1 (or the pseudogene TRBV3-2) and TRBJ1-1, with 7 bases aligning to TRBD1. V lost 4 bases to trimming and J lost 2 bases; unmatched junction nucleotides: 4. Germline CDR1 is LGHDT and CDR2 is YNNKEL (reference sequence). The CDR3 is 14 residues long. CDR3 in amino acids: CASSLSGGNTEAFF. Here the CDR3 DNA reads TGTGCCAGCAGCCTATCAGGGGGTAACACTGAAGCTTTCTTT.

The V and J genes are TRBV19 and TRBJ1-5; tentative D call: TRBD1 (5 bases). The germline gives CDR1 LNHDA, CDR2 SQIVND (reference sequence). This CDR3 is 14 amino acids long. With 11 bases removed from V and 8 bases from J, the gap between germline ends came to 22 bases. The CDR3 here is CARGLGAREKPQHF. CDR3 coding DNA: TGTGCCCGCGGGCTTGGGGCCCGGGAGAAGCCCCAGCATTTT.

The rearrangement joins TRBV4-1 to TRBJ2-4; 9 bases match TRBD1. Germline V CDR1 and CDR2: MGHRA, YSYEKL. Trimming at V came to 1 base and at J to 4 bases, leaving 14 bases not matched to a gene. The CDR3 runs 19 residues. The CDR3 region has the DNA TGCGCCAGCAGCCAAGGGATAAGGCCGACAGGGGGAGGGAAAAACATTCAGTACTTC. Amino acid sequence: CASSQGIRPTGGGKNIQYF.

In this sample, this clone turned up a few times. V is TRBV7-8 and J is TRBJ2-6; possible D gene TRBD2, 6 bases. V was pared by 5 bases and J by 6 bases, with 14 bases between. Germline V gene sequence: CDR1 SGHVS, CDR2 FQNEAQ. CDR3 length: 15 residues. Written as DNA, the CDR3 is TGTGCCAGCAGCACCAGGGAGGATGAGGCCAACGTCCTGACTTTC. Amino acids: CASSTREDEANVLTF.

The chain has TRBV5-6 and TRBJ2-4, with 7 bases aligning to TRBD2. The ends lost 4 bases at V and 6 bases at J; junction bases unmatched: 7. The germline V gene has CDR1 SGHDT and CDR2 YYEEEE. The CDR3 is made up of 14 amino acids. CDR3 nucleotide sequence: TGTGCCAGCAGCCCCGGGGGAGGGATAAACATTCAGTACTTC. It is translated as CASSPGGGINIQYF.

This clone was counted only a few times. The chain uses TRBV2 and TRBJ2-5, with D hard to call. V shed 7 bases and J shed 5 bases, with 2 bases lying between them. CDR1 SNHLY and CDR2 FYNNEI come from the germline V gene. The CDR3 sequence is 9 residues long. The CDR3 sequence: CASTETQYF. CDR3 coding DNA: TGTGCCAGCACTGAGACCCAGTACTTC.

In DNA, the CDR3 is TGTGCCAGTAGTATTGCGGCTGGCACTACCTACGAGCAGTACTTC. Residues: CASSIAAGTTYEQYF. This chain uses TRBV19 with TRBJ2-7; unclear D gene. CDR1 is LNHDA, CDR2 SQIVND, per germline (reference sequence). Trimming pared 3 bases from V and 2 bases from J, leaving 14 bases between. The CDR3 is 15 residues long.

The CDR3 sequence: CASSLGAGLAYNEQFF. DNA of the CDR3: TGTGCCAGCAGCTTAGGTGCGGGACTCGCCTACAATGAGCAGTTCTTC. This chain connects TRBV11-2 to TRBJ2-1; D may be TRBD2 (6 bases). Germline assignment: CDR1 SGHAT and CDR2 FQNNGV. The CDR3 loop spans 16 amino acids. V was cut by 1 base and J by 2 bases, with 12 bases left in between.

CDR3 in amino acids: CASSGGGLAGGQEQFF. CDR3 DNA sequence: TGTGCCAGCAGCGGAGGTGGACTAGCGGGAGGTCAAGAGCAGTTCTTC. This chain uses TRBV7-2 with TRBJ2-1, with TRBD2 identical over 14 bases. V gave up 5 bases and J gave up 10 bases; unmatched junction bases: 10. From germline, CDR1 is SGHTA and CDR2 FQGNSA. The CDR3 loop spans 16 amino acids.

This chain joins TRBV7-8 and TRBJ2-7, with D perhaps matching TRBD1 (5 bases). CDR1 is SGHVS, CDR2 FQNEAQ, per germline. The CDR3 length is 14 residues. V was cut by 1 base and J by 3 bases, with 10 bases left in between. CDR3 nucleotides: TGTGCCAGCAGCTTAGGGCCACAGGTCTACGAGCAGTACTTC. This codes for CASSLGPQVYEQYF.

V gene TRBV30 combines with J gene TRBJ1-4, with 8 nucleotides matching TRBD1. The CDR3 covers 13 residues. Germline loops: CDR1 GTSNPN, CDR2 SVGIG (reference sequence). Trimming at V came to 3 bases and at J to 8 bases, leaving 5 bases not matched to a gene. CDR3 sequence: CAWSGQGQEKLFF. In DNA, the CDR3 is TGTGCCTGGAGCGGACAGGGCCAAGAAAAACTGTTTTTT.

A few counts support this clone. Here the CDR3 DNA reads TGTGCCATACGACAGAACCATTATAGCAATCAGCCCCAGCATTTT. Translation: CAIRQNHYSNQPQHF. The rearrangement joins TRBV6-5 to TRBJ1-5, with D tentatively TRBD1 (5 bases). The CDR3 contains 15 residues. The germline V gene has CDR1 MNHEY and CDR2 SVGAGI. The germline V and J ends were trimmed by 10 bases and 0 bases, with 16 bases remaining between them.

CDR3 residues: CASSFTFYEQYF. DNA of the CDR3: TGTGCCAGCAGTTTTACATTCTACGAGCAGTACTTC. The chain carries TRBV25-1 and TRBJ2-7; D not resolved. Germline V gene lookup returns CDR1 MGHDK and CDR2 SYGVNS. V gave up 5 bases and J gave up 3 bases, with 8 bases separating them. This CDR3 is 12 amino acids long.

The chain joins TRBV6-5 to TRBJ2-1; D is possibly TRBD2 (5 bases). Germline V gives CDR1 MNHEY, CDR2 SVGAGI. V lost 8 bases to trimming and J lost 5 bases, with 16 bases between them. The length of the CDR3 is 14 residues. CDR3 DNA sequence: TGTGCCAGCCATACTAGAGATAAAAACAATGAGCAGTTCTTC. Translated: CASHTRDKNNEQFF.

The V call is TRBV5-1, the J call TRBJ1-1; a weak D match, TRBD1 (5 bases). This CDR3 is built from 15 residues. Looked up from germline, CDR1 is SGHRS and CDR2 is YFSETQ. Trimming removed 2 bases from V and 2 bases from J, with 13 bases in between. CDR3 residues: CASSFSPTDNTEAFF. The CDR3 DNA reads as TGCGCCAGCAGCTTCAGCCCGACAGACAACACTGAAGCTTTCTTT.

The chain joins TRBV19 to TRBJ1-3, with 8 bases that match TRBD1. J lost 4 bases, V lost 4 bases, and 3 bases had no gene match. The CDR3 spans 14 residues. The germline V gene has CDR1 LNHDA and CDR2 SQIVND (reference sequence). The CDR3 here is CASSTTGGGNTIYF. The CDR3 coding sequence is TGTGCCAGTAGTACTACAGGGGGAGGAAACACCATATATTTT.

The rearrangement links TRBV15 to TRBJ1-5; 10 positions agree with TRBD1. V lost 2 bases, J lost 6 bases, and 7 bases stayed unmatched. Germline V gives CDR1 LNHNV, CDR2 YYDKDF (reference sequence). The CDR3 covers 16 residues. The chain's CDR3 is CATSRHGTGVIQPQHF. As DNA, the CDR3 is TGTGCCACCAGCAGACACGGGACAGGGGTTATTCAGCCCCAGCATTTT.

The chain combines TRBV18 with TRBJ1-6; D is ambiguous. The CDR3 has 13 residues. V was cut by 6 bases and J by 8 bases, with 11 bases left in between. Germline V gives CDR1 KGHSH, CDR2 LQKENI. CDR3: CASSPSTDSPLHF. The CDR3 region has the DNA TGTGCCAGCTCCCCAAGTACGGATTCACCCCTCCACTTT. The whole variable domain, remainder taken from reference TRBV18 and TRBJ1-6, is NAGVMQNPRHLVRRRGQEARLRCSPMKGHSHVYWYRQLPEEGLKFMVYLQKENIIDESGMPKERFSAEFPKEGPSILRIQQVVRGDSAAYFCASSPSTDSPLHFGNGTRLTVT.

The sample holds one count of this clone. The J gene is TRBJ2-5, the V gene TRBV9; 7 positions match TRBD1. Germline-derived CDR1 and CDR2 are SGDLS and YYNGEE. The ends lost 2 bases at V and 0 bases at J; junction bases unmatched: 4. CDR3 size: 15 residues. In nucleotides, the CDR3 is TGTGCCAGCAGCGTGACAGGGTTCAACCAAGAGACCCAGTACTTC. It encodes CASSVTGFNQETQYF.

The chain couples TRBV5-1 to TRBJ2-3; 9 positions agree with TRBD2. The CDR3 length is 15 residues. V lost 4 bases, J lost 2 bases, and 5 bases stayed unmatched. From germline, CDR1 is SGHRS and CDR2 YFSETQ. Here the CDR3 DNA reads TGCGCCAGCAGCCGTAGCGGGGGTAACACAGATACGCAGTATTTT. It specifies CASSRSGGNTDTQYF.